This T cell receptor beta chain was identified in a study of T cells in localized non-small cell lung cancer. Regarding the study as a whole: Detection in adjacent lung was observed for a median roughly 57 of the top 100 tumor clones. A higher density of T cells in blood coincided with extended overall survival. Exceeding tumor, uninvolved adjacent lung had the highest T cell clonality.

There are a few counts of this clone. What it binds is not known. Germline assignment: CDR1 LGHNA and CDR2 YNFKEQ. Trimming took off 1 base at V and 8 bases at J, with 14 bases between the two ends. There are 14 residues in the CDR3. The method was immunoSEQ multiplex PCR; TCRdb's version includes in-frame clones alone and lacks a portion of them. Among about 36,000 clones listed, around 88% were seen once. The chain carries TRBV4-2 and TRBJ1-2; D is perhaps TRBD1 (6 bases). Sequenced here: peripheral blood, sampled before any cancer treatment. The source of this sequence is a woman aged 35 to 70 with stage I lung adenocarcinoma. CDR3 in amino acids: CASSQGPDRWGYTF. The CDR3 DNA reads as TGTGCCAGCAGCCAAGGTCCCGACAGGTGGGGCTACACCTTC.